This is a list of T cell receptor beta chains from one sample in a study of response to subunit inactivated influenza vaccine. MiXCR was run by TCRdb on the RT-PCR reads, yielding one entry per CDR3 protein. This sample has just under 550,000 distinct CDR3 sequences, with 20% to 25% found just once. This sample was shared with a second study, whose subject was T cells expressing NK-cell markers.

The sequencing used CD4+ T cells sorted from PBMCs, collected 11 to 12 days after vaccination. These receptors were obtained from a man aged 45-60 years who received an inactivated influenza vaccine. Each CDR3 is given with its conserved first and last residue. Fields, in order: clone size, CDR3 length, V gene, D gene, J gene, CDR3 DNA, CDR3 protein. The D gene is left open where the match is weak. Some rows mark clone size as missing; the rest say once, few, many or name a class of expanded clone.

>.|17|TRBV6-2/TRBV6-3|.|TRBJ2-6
TGTGCCAGCAGTTACGCAGGCTCCAGCTCTGGGGCCAACGTCCTGACTTTC
CASSYAGSSSGANVLTF
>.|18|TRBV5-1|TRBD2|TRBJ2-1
TGCGCCAGCAGCTTGGGACAGATTGGACTAGCTTATTACAATGAGCAGTTCTTC
CASSLGQIGLAYYNEQFF
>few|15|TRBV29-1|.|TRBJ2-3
TGCAGCGTCGCAAGACGGTCTTTACGCACAGATACGCAGTATTTT
CSVARRSLRTDTQYF
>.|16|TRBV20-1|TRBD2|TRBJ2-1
TGCAGTGCTAAAGACTCCGGGACTAACACCTACAATGAGCAGTTCTTC
CSAKDSGTNTYNEQFF
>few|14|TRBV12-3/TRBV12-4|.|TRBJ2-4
TGTGCCAGCAGTTTACGGGTTAGCTTTAGCATTCAGTACTTC
CASSLRVSFSIQYF
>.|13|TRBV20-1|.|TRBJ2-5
TGCAGTCCGAACCTAGGGTACCAAGAGACCCAGTACTTC
CSPNLGYQETQYF
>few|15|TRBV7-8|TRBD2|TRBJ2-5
TGTGCCAGCAGCTCAACGGGGGGGATCCAAGAGACCCAGTACTTC
CASSSTGGIQETQYF
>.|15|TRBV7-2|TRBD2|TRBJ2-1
TGTGCCAGCAGCTATCTAGCGGGAGTCGCCAATGAGCAGTTCTTC
CASSYLAGVANEQFF
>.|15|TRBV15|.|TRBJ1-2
TGTGCCACCAGCAGAGGGGGACTGACCACCTATGGCTACACCTTC
CATSRGGLTTYGYTF
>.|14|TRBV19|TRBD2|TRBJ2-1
TGTGCCAGTAGTATCGGGGGGGGTTACAATGAGCAGTTCTTC
CASSIGGGYNEQFF
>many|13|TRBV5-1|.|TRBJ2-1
TGCGCCAGCAGCCTGGACAGATACAATGAGCAGTTCTTC
CASSLDRYNEQFF
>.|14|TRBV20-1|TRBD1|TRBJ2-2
TGCAGTGCTACAAGGGACAGCCTGTCCGGGGAGCTGTTTTTT
CSATRDSLSGELFF
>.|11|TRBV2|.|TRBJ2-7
TGTGCCAGCTTCTATCAGTCCGAGCAGTACTTC
CASFYQSEQYF
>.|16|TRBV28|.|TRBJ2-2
TGTGCCAGCAGAACAATGGGGCAGAGTACCACCGGGGAGCTGTTTTTT
CASRTMGQSTTGELFF
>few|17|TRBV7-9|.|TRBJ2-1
TGTGCCAGCAGCTTAACGACGGGGATCCGGGAGAGAAATGAGCAGTTCTTC
CASSLTTGIRERNEQFF
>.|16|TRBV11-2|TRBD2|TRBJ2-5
TGTGCCAGCAGCTTTGAACCGAGCGGGAGGCAAGAGACCCAGTACTTC
CASSFEPSGRQETQYF
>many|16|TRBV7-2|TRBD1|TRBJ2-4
TGTGCCAGCAGCCCACAGACAGGGGGCGCGATGGTCATTCAGTACTTC
CASSPQTGGAMVIQYF
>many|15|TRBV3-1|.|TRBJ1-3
TGTGCCAGCCGCCATCGGACTCTCTCTGGAAACACCATATATTTT
CASRHRTLSGNTIYF
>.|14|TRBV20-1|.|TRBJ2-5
TGCAGTGCTAGCACAGGCGGGGACCAAGAGACCCAGTACTTC
CSASTGGDQETQYF
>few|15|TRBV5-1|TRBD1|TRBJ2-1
TGCGCCAGCAGAGACCAGGGGGCAGGATGGAATGAGCAGTTCTTC
CASRDQGAGWNEQFF